This T cell receptor beta chain was identified during a study of blood T cell repertoires in COVID-19. The CDR3 extends over 15 amino acids. The V and J ends lost 7 bases and 4 bases respectively, with 17 bases between them. CDR1 and CDR2 (germline): MDHEN, SYDVKM. Method: immunoSEQ multiplex PCR; TCRdb's copy keeps in-frame clones and lacks some. Of about 200,000 clones detected, 89% appear once; the ten largest clones hold 5.5% to 8%. The source of this sequence is a man in his 60s who had recovered from COVID-19. The gene calls are TRBV28 and TRBJ2-1; perhaps TRBD2 as D (5 bases). The sequencing input was peripheral blood. The CDR3 DNA is TGTGCCAGCAATTTTAGGTGGCGGGCGTACAATGAGCAGTTCTTC. This codes for CASNFRWRAYNEQFF. Based on the CDR3 plus reference TRBV28 and TRBJ2-1, the full variable domain is DVKVTQSSRYLVKRTGEKVFLECVQDMDHENMFWYRQDPGLGLRLIYFSYDVKMKEKGDIPEGYSVSREKKERFSLILESASTNQTSMYLCASNFRWRAYNEQFFGPGTRLTVL.